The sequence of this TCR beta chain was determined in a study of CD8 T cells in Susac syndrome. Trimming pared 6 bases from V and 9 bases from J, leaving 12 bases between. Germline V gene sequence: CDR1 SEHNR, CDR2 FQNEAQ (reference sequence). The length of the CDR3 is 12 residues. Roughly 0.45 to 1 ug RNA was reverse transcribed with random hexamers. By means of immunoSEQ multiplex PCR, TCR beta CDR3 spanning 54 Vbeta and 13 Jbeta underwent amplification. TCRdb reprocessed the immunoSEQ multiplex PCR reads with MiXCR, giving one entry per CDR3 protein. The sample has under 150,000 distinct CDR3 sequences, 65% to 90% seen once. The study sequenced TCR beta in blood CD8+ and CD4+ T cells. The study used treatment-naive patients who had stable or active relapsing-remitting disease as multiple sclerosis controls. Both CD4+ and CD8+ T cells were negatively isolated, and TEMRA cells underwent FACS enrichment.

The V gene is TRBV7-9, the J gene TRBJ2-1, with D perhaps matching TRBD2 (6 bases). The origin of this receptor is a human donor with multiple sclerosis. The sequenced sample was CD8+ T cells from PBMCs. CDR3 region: CASRSGVFEQFF. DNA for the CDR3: TGTGCCAGCAGGTCGGGGGTCTTTGAGCAGTTCTTC. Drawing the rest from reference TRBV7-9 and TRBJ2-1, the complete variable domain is DTGVSQNPRHKITKRGQNVTFRCDPISEHNRLYWYRQTLGQGPEFLTYFQNEAQLEKSRLLSDRFSAERPKGSFSTLEIQRTEQGDSAMYLCASRSGVFEQFFGPGTRLTVL.